These T cell receptor beta chains were read from a single sample in a study of shared clonotypes between healthy human individuals. TCRdb keeps only in-frame clones here, not all; method: immunoSEQ multiplex PCR. The sample contains 2 million or so clones, 90% to 95% of which appear only once. The sequenced sample was naive CD4+ T cells sorted from blood. Source of these receptors: a man between 18 and 35 years old in good health. CDR3s include the opening cysteine and the closing phenylalanine or tryptophan.

v_call: TRBV10-3; cdr3_aa: CAISTGQKSSYNEQFF
v_call: TRBV10-3; cdr3_aa: CASIREPNTEAFF
v_call: TRBV9; cdr3_aa: CASSLGLAGNEQFF
v_call: TRBV5-4; cdr3_aa: CASSLVRGPSYNEQFF
v_call: TRBV6-6; cdr3_aa: CASRTTGAYEQYF
v_call: TRBV6-6; cdr3_aa: CASSYVGRDTGELFF
v_call: TRBV6-5; cdr3_aa: CASRGWGATNEKLFF
v_call: TRBV6-5; cdr3_aa: CATLHATGAEAFF
v_call: TRBV11-2; cdr3_aa: CASRLGRGFMNTEAFF
v_call: TRBV6-5; cdr3_aa: CASSYWRGAMYF
v_call: TRBV6-5; cdr3_aa: CASARGIGSPLHF
v_call: TRBV30; cdr3_aa: CAWSDRGYEQYF
v_call: TRBV5-1; cdr3_aa: CASSLEGQGNSPLHF
v_call: TRBV4-1; cdr3_aa: CASSQDTGRGWETQYF
v_call: TRBV23-1; cdr3_aa: CASSQSPIQIGTAGDEQYF
v_call: TRBV6-5; cdr3_aa: CASSYSASHYGYTF
v_call: TRBV5-1; cdr3_aa: CASSLVLAGGPDTQYF
v_call: TRBV5-4; cdr3_aa: CASSLGSVVGGEQYF
v_call: TRBV28; cdr3_aa: CASSLPGVQPQHF
v_call: TRBV29-1; cdr3_aa: CSVALLLSGHNEQFF
v_call: TRBV19; cdr3_aa: CASSIGPGPYEQYF
v_call: TRBV2; cdr3_aa: CASSVWGEHEQYF
v_call: TRBV9; cdr3_aa: CASSAGVGNQETQYF
v_call: TRBV6-5; cdr3_aa: CASSLALGQPQHF
v_call: TRBV6-5; cdr3_aa: CASSYSGSMNTEAFF
v_call: TRBV6-5; cdr3_aa: CASTLLGTQETQYF
v_call: TRBV6-5; cdr3_aa: CASKTGGNTDTQYF
v_call: TRBV18; cdr3_aa: CASSPRTGQETQYF
v_call: TRBV7-8; cdr3_aa: CASSHGGREEDTEAFF
v_call: TRBV27; cdr3_aa: CASSPWITNTEAFF
v_call: TRBV5-1; cdr3_aa: CASTNADRGPSEQYF
v_call: TRBV7-3; cdr3_aa: CASSPTVQETQYF
v_call: TRBV10-3; cdr3_aa: CAIMSRDRGDYGYTF
v_call: TRBV29-1; cdr3_aa: CSVGSGTGMNEQFF
v_call: TRBV10-3; cdr3_aa: CAIRSSGTGANEQYF
v_call: TRBV21-1; cdr3_aa: CASLILTSVLFYEQYF
v_call: TRBV7-2; cdr3_aa: CASSLAGRSSYNSPLHF